Below, 3 T cell receptor beta chains from the same sample are listed, as sequenced in a study of CD8 T cells in ankylosing spondylitis. TCRdb reprocessed the 5' RACE reads with MiXCR, giving one entry per CDR3 protein. The sample consists of 210,000 or so distinct CDR3 sequences, roughly 8.2% of them appearing once. Sequenced material: blood, either unsorted or a sorted T cell fraction (not recorded which). The receptors originated from a female donor with ankylosing spondylitis or in good health (not recorded which).

The rearrangement joins TRBV10-3 to TRBJ2-7; 7 positions agree with TRBD1. Germline V gene data show CDR1 as ENHRY and CDR2 as SYGVKD. This CDR3 is built from 12 residues. V lost 3 bases, J lost 6 bases, and 2 bases stayed unmatched. CDR3: CAISDRGSEQYF. In DNA form, the CDR3 reads TGTGCCATCAGTGACAGGGGGAGCGAGCAGTACTTC.

At least ten counts were recorded for this clonotype. The rearrangement joins TRBV6-1 to TRBJ2-1, with a possible D match to TRBD2 (5 bases). The CDR3 length is 14 residues. Germline V lookup: CDR1 MNHNS, CDR2 SASEGT. With 2 bases removed from V and 8 bases from J, the gap between germline ends came to 13 bases. The CDR3 nucleotides are TGTGCCAGCAGTGAAAGATGGGGAGCCGATGAGCAGTTCTTC. Protein sequence: CASSERWGADEQFF.

This clonotype was counted between two and nine times. This chain connects TRBV5-5 to TRBJ2-1; TRBD1 matches 7 bases. The germline CDR1 and CDR2 sequences are SGHKS and YYEKEE (reference sequence). Germline trimming cut 1 base from V and 4 bases from J; bases unmatched to any gene: 5. The CDR3 runs 15 residues. The CDR3 coding sequence is TGTGCCAGCAGCTTGCGGGACAGACTATACAATGAGCAGTTCTTC. It specifies CASSLRDRLYNEQFF.